The 28 T cell receptor beta chains presented below share a single source sample, sequenced in a study of blood T cells in healthy people across ages. With a J-beta primer mix and a sample-barcoded 5' primer, a second PCR ran roughly 6 to 12 cycles. MiXCR, applied by TCRdb to the 5' RACE reads, yields one record per CDR3 protein. Of some 1,800,000 distinct CDR3 sequences listed, about two fifths are singletons. Sequenced input: blood. These receptors were obtained from a human donor in good health.

J is TRBJ2-1 and V is TRBV6-2 or TRBV6-3; 15 bases match TRBD2. V trimming: 5 bases; J trimming: 1 base; junction bases outside the gene matches: 3. The CDR3 has 17 residues. Germline CDR1 MNHEY, CDR2 SVGEGT. The CDR3 DNA follows: TGTGCCAGCAGTGGGACTAGCGGGGGGTTTTCCTACAATGAGCAGTTCTTC. This codes for CASSGTSGGFSYNEQFF.

This clonotype was observed at least ten times. CDR3 DNA sequence: TGCAGCGGGGACTGGGTGGGGGAGACCCAGTACTTC. Translation gives CSGDWVGETQYF. The chain has TRBV29-1 and TRBJ2-5; possibly TRBD2 for D (6 bases). Deletions cut 7 bases from V and 5 bases from J, with 14 bases between. The germline gives CDR1 SQVTM, CDR2 ANQGSEA. The CDR3 length is 12 residues.

This clonotype was seen a handful of times. The CDR3 spells CASSSTGWNQPQHF. The CDR3, as DNA: TGTGCCAGCTCATCGACAGGGTGGAATCAGCCCCAGCATTTT. J is TRBJ1-5 and V is TRBV18, with TRBD1 matching 7 bases. With 5 bases clipped from V and 4 bases from J, the junction kept 5 bases outside the gene matches. Germline assignment: CDR1 KGHSH and CDR2 LQKENI. This CDR3 has 14 residues.

V and J are TRBV20-1 and TRBJ2-5; TRBD2 is a possible D gene (6 bases). The germline V gene has CDR1 DFQATT and CDR2 SNEGSKA (reference sequence). V was shortened by 3 bases and J by 11 bases, with 19 bases between the two germline ends. The length of the CDR3 is 13 residues. CDR3 loop: CSARLGDWVEQYF. The DNA for the CDR3 is TGCAGTGCTAGGCTGGGGGACTGGGTAGAGCAGTACTTC.

This clonotype turned up a few times. This sequence joins TRBV7-2 and TRBJ1-2; D is unresolved. Germline assignment: CDR1 SGHTA and CDR2 FQGNSA. There are 14 residues in the CDR3. Trimming removed 3 bases from V and 7 bases from J, with 15 bases in between. The DNA for the CDR3 is TGTGCCAGCAGCTTTGACACTCCCCTCCCTGGCTACACCTTC. Protein: CASSFDTPLPGYTF. The full variable domain, completed using reference TRBV7-2 and TRBJ1-2, is GAGVSQSPSNKVTEKGKDVELRCDPISGHTALYWYRQSLGQGLEFLIYFQGNSAPDKSGLPSDRFSAERTGGSVSTLTIQRTQQEDSAVYLCASSFDTPLPGYTFGSGTRLTVV.

This clonotype came up a few times. The CDR3 protein is CASSLSGDTDTQYF. In DNA, the CDR3 is TGTGCCAGCAGTTTAAGTGGAGACACAGATACGCAGTATTTT. The chain has TRBV12-3 or TRBV12-4 and TRBJ2-3; D not resolved. This CDR3 comprises 14 residues. Trimming removed 2 bases from V and 2 bases from J, with 8 bases in between.

The chain uses TRBV12-3 or TRBV12-4 and TRBJ2-1, with 8 nucleotides matching TRBD2. This CDR3 region has 14 residues. The V segment lost 7 bases and the J segment 4 bases; nucleotides outside the gene matches: 6. This CDR3 is CASTRGGRYNEQFF. CDR3 DNA sequence: TGTGCCAGCACCCGGGGGGGCCGTTACAATGAGCAGTTCTTC.

The rearrangement links TRBV7-9 to TRBJ2-7; 8 bases match TRBD1. After removal of 6 bases from V and 2 bases from J, the junction contained 12 bases not matched to a gene. Germline CDR1 reads SEHNR; CDR2 reads FQNEAQ (reference sequence). This CDR3 is built from 16 residues. CDR3 residues: CASRSSQGASTYEQYF. As DNA, the CDR3 is TGTGCCAGCAGATCTAGTCAGGGGGCCTCTACCTACGAGCAGTACTTC.

The chain recombines TRBV7-2 with TRBJ2-5; TRBD2 aligns across 8 bases. V lost 5 bases, J lost 5 bases, and 10 bases stayed unmatched. Germline CDR1 SGHTA, CDR2 FQGNSA. CDR3 size: 15 residues. As DNA, the CDR3 is TGTGCCAGCAGCCTGCCGCCTAGCGGGCGGGAGACCCAGTACTTC. The encoded protein is CASSLPPSGRETQYF.

The V call is TRBV12-3 or TRBV12-4, the J call TRBJ2-1; 7 bases align to TRBD2. V was clipped by 3 bases and J by 6 bases; unmatched bases: 5. This CDR3 comprises 14 residues. CDR3 DNA sequence: TGTGCCAGCAGTTTGTCTGGGAGGGCCAATGAGCAGTTCTTC. It translates to CASSLSGRANEQFF.

Notes on this clonotype: A read error may produce the germline difference seen at one junction end. The V call is TRBV7-6, the J call TRBJ1-6; 7 bases fit TRBD1. This CDR3 is built from 14 residues. Germline loops: CDR1 SGHVS, CDR2 FNYEAQ. In DNA, the CDR3 is TGTGTCAGCAGTCCACAGGGGCCAAATTCACCCCTCCACTTT. This codes for CVSSPQGPNSPLHF.

On this clonotype: Germline and junction disagree at one end, which may indicate a read error. The V call is TRBV7-7, the J call TRBJ2-2; the D is unclear. This CDR3 contains 12 residues. Looked up from germline, CDR1 is SSHAT and CDR2 is FNYEAQ (reference sequence). CDR3 amino acids: CASSHSAGELFF. The CDR3 DNA is TGTGCTAGCAGCCACAGTGCGGGGGAGCTGTTTTTT.

This clonotype has a handful of counts. The chain couples TRBV29-1 to TRBJ2-7; D is possibly TRBD1 (5 bases). V gave up 7 bases and J gave up 2 bases, with 12 bases separating them. In germline, CDR1 is SQVTM, CDR2 ANQGSEA. This CDR3 region has 12 residues. CDR3 in amino acids: CSAMPTAYEQYF. CDR3 DNA sequence: TGCAGCGCTATGCCGACAGCCTACGAGCAGTACTTC.

This rearrangement joins TRBV15 to TRBJ2-7, with 10 bases identical to TRBD1. The DNA end is a closer match to TRBJ2-5, so the J assignment may be wrong. The CDR3 contains 17 residues. The germline V gene has CDR1 LNHNV and CDR2 YYDKDF (reference sequence). The CDR3 bases are TGTGCCACCAGCAGAGGACGGACAGGGGGTCATCAAGAGACCCAGTACTTC. Protein: CATSRGRTGGHQETQYF.

The CDR3 reads CASSMDLTTEAFF. The CDR3 bases are TGTGCCAGCAGCATGGACTTAACAACTGAAGCTTTCTTT. The chain recombines TRBV28 with TRBJ1-1; D unclear. Trimming removed 6 bases from V and 5 bases from J, with 13 bases in between. The germline V gene encodes CDR1 MDHEN and CDR2 SYDVKM. The CDR3 loop spans 13 amino acids.

In this sample, this clonotype turned up many times. The V gene is TRBV7-2, the J gene TRBJ2-7; TRBD1 matches at 8 bases. Germline V gene data show CDR1 as SGHTA and CDR2 as FQGNSA. The trim removed 5 bases at V and 0 bases at J, leaving 9 bases unmatched. The CDR3 covers 16 residues. In nucleotides, the CDR3 is TGTGCCAGCAGCCCCGGGTCGGGACAGGCCTCCTACGAGCAGTACTTC. Its translation: CASSPGSGQASYEQYF.

This clonotype was counted once. The rearrangement uses TRBV4-3 and TRBJ2-1; D is possibly TRBD1 (5 bases). This CDR3 spans 14 amino acids. Germline lookup yields CDR1 LGHNA and CDR2 YSLEER. V lost 3 bases, J lost 6 bases, and 12 bases lay in between. CDR3 sequence: CASSHFTGANEQFF. CDR3 DNA: TGCGCCAGCAGCCATTTCACAGGCGCCAATGAGCAGTTCTTC.

The chain carries TRBV6-1 and TRBJ1-1, with 7 bases identical to TRBD1. The junction had 7 bases not matched to a gene; V was cut back by 4 bases and J by 5 bases. From germline, CDR1 is MNHNS and CDR2 SASEGT. The CDR3 length is 14 residues. CDR3 sequence: CASSGWTGGTEAFF. In nucleotides, the CDR3 is TGTGCCAGCAGTGGCTGGACAGGCGGTACTGAAGCTTTCTTT.

This clonotype was counted ten times or more. The junction departs from germline at one end; a sequencing error may be responsible. The chain has TRBV20-1 and TRBJ2-7; the match to TRBD1 covers 7 bases. Germline V gene data show CDR1 as DFQATT and CDR2 as SNEGSKA (reference sequence). The CDR3 consists of 14 residues. In DNA, the CDR3 is TGCAGCGCTATAGGCCGGGACAGCTCCTACGAGCAGTACTTC. Its protein product is CSAIGRDSSYEQYF.

The chain recombines TRBV12-3 or TRBV12-4 with TRBJ1-2, with 10 bases lining up with TRBD1. V dropped 7 bases and J dropped 5; count of bases not matched to a gene: 7. The CDR3 consists of 14 residues. This CDR3 is CASTLGTGDYGYTF. DNA of the CDR3: TGTGCCAGCACCCTGGGGACAGGGGATTATGGCTACACCTTC.

In this sample, this clonotype turned up a few times. The rearrangement joins TRBV20-1 to TRBJ2-3; D gene ambiguous. Trimming took off 4 bases at V and 3 bases at J, with 14 bases between the two ends. In germline, CDR1 is DFQATT, CDR2 SNEGSKA (reference sequence). The CDR3 is 14 amino acids. This CDR3 is CSATLSGRTDTQYF. The CDR3, as DNA: TGCAGTGCTACCCTATCGGGCCGAACAGATACGCAGTATTTT.

This clonotype was detected only a few times. In DNA, the CDR3 is TGCGCCAGCAGCGGGGGACAGGGTTCGCCCCAGTACTTC. Protein product: CASSGGQGSPQYF. The chain has TRBV5-1 and TRBJ2-5; 9 positions agree with TRBD1. CDR3 size: 13 residues. Germline V gene sequence: CDR1 SGHRS, CDR2 YFSETQ. V was pared by 4 bases and J by 9 bases, with 7 bases of the junction left unmatched.

The genes are TRBV25-1 and TRBJ2-3; no reliable D call. CDR1 MGHDK and CDR2 SYGVNS come from the germline V gene. Trimming stripped 3 bases from V and 2 bases from J, with 18 bases between. The CDR3 sequence is 17 residues long. CDR3 coding DNA: TGTGCCAGCAGTGACCCCGGTGGACCCAGCAACACAGATACGCAGTATTTT. Its translation: CASSDPGGPSNTDTQYF.

This clonotype appeared a few times. V gene TRBV4-1 combines with J gene TRBJ2-1; 7 bases fit TRBD2. The V segment lost 4 bases and the J segment 0 bases; nucleotides outside the gene matches: 3. Germline CDR1 is MGHRA and CDR2 is YSYEKL. The CDR3 has 15 residues. CDR3 loop: CASSPTSLSYNEQFF. CDR3 sequence (DNA): TGCGCCAGCAGCCCGACTAGCCTCTCCTACAATGAGCAGTTCTTC.

The sample holds a few counts of this clonotype. The chain has TRBV6-6 and TRBJ2-7, with 9 bases lining up with TRBD1. The germline V gene encodes CDR1 MNHNY and CDR2 SVGAGI (reference sequence). V shed 8 bases, J shed 2 bases, and the junction held 7 bases outside the gene matches. CDR3 length equals 14 residues. This CDR3 reads CASHGTGITYEQYF. CDR3 coding DNA: TGTGCCAGCCACGGGACAGGGATAACCTACGAGCAGTACTTC.

The chain is built from TRBV11-3 and TRBJ1-4, with a weak D call TRBD1 (5 bases). Germline CDR1 and CDR2: SGHNT and YENEEA. The CDR3 contains 14 residues. V lost 2 bases and J lost 7, with 11 bases in between. The CDR3 sequence is CASSLLSQGEKLFF. The CDR3 DNA sequence: TGTGCCAGCAGCTTACTTTCGCAGGGTGAAAAACTGTTTTTT.

This clonotype occurred once. The CDR3 DNA sequence: TGCGCCAGCAGCTTGGGTTCCGGACAAGGCCGAGAGACCCAGTACTTC. This gives the protein CASSLGSGQGRETQYF. The genes are TRBV5-1 and TRBJ2-5; perhaps TRBD1 as D (5 bases). CDR1 is SGHRS, CDR2 YFSETQ, per germline. The CDR3 runs to 16 residues. Trimming pared 0 bases from V and 4 bases from J, leaving 16 bases between.

The rearrangement joins TRBV7-9 to TRBJ2-7, with D possibly matching TRBD1 (5 bases). The CDR3 is 15 residues long. V dropped 5 bases and J dropped 0 bases, with 14 bases sitting between them. The V gene's germline CDR1 is SEHNR and CDR2 FQNEAQ (reference sequence). The CDR3 coding sequence is TGTGCCAGCAGCCCCACACAGGAACTCTCCTACGAGCAGTACTTC. Protein product: CASSPTQELSYEQYF.